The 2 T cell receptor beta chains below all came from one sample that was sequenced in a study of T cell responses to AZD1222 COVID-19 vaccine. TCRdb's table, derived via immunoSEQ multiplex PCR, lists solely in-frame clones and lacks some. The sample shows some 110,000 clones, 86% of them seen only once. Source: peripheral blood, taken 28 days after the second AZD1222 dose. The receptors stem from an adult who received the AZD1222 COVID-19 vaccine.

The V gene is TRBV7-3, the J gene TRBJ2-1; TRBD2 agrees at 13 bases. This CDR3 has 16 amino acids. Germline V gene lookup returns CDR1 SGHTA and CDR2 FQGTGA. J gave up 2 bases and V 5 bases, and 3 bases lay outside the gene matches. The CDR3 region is CASSPGTSGTYNEQFF. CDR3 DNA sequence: TGTGCCAGCAGCCCAGGGACTAGCGGGACCTACAATGAGCAGTTCTTC.

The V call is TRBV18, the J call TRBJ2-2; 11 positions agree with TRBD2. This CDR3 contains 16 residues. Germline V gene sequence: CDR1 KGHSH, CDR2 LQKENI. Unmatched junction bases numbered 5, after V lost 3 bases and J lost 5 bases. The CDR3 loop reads CASSPELAGDTGELFF. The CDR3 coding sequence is TGTGCCAGCTCACCCGAACTAGCGGGAGATACCGGGGAGCTGTTTTTT.